The 32 T cell receptor beta chains below all came from one sample that was sequenced in a study of CD8 T cells in Susac syndrome. The RNA, about 0.5 to 1 ug, was put through reverse transcription using random hexamers. TCRdb re-called the immunoSEQ multiplex PCR reads with MiXCR, one entry per CDR3 protein. The sample yields approximately 110,000 distinct CDR3 sequences, about 96% seen once. The sample was CD4+ T cells from PBMCs. The receptors come from a human donor in good health.

The chain couples TRBV9 to TRBJ2-5, with D tentatively TRBD2 (6 bases). Germline V lookup: CDR1 SGDLS, CDR2 YYNGEE. The length of the CDR3 is 15 residues. Trimming left V 4 bases short and J 1 base short, with 14 bases between. Here the CDR3 reads CASSLGGLFQETQYF. The CDR3 DNA sequence: TGTGCCAGCAGCTTGGGGGGACTTTTCCAAGAGACCCAGTACTTC.

DNA of the CDR3: TGCGCCAGCAGCTCCGGGACAGTCCTGGATACGCAGTATTTT. It specifies CASSSGTVLDTQYF. The chain has TRBV5-1 and TRBJ2-3, with 7 nucleotides matching TRBD1. This CDR3 region has 14 residues. The V gene's germline CDR1 is SGHRS and CDR2 YFSETQ. J was trimmed by 6 bases and V by 3 bases; bases with no gene match: 7.

V and J are TRBV6-5 and TRBJ1-2, with unresolved D. The ends were cut back, 4 bases at V and 8 bases at J, with 8 bases in the middle. CDR1 and CDR2 from the germline V gene are MNHEY and SVGAGI. CDR3 length: 11 amino acids. In DNA form, the CDR3 reads TGTGCCAGCAGTTCGGGAAGAGGCTACACCTTC. Amino acids: CASSSGRGYTF.

This clonotype was recorded only once. This chain joins TRBV6-5 and TRBJ2-2; D is tentatively TRBD1 or TRBD2 (6 bases each). Germline values: CDR1 MNHEY, CDR2 SVGAGI. Between the trimmed V and J ends, which lost 10 bases and 6 bases, there was a span of 18 bases. This CDR3 region has 14 residues. As DNA, the CDR3 is TGTGCCACGTGGACGGGGGCGATGGCCGGGGAGCTGTTTTTT. Protein: CATWTGAMAGELFF.

The chain has TRBV4-2 and TRBJ2-3; D remains ambiguous. V lost 1 base and J 1 base, leaving 12 bases between the germline ends. The CDR3 has 16 residues. Germline CDR1 is LGHNA and CDR2 is YNFKEQ. The CDR3: CASSQVQLLGTDTQYF. CDR3 in DNA: TGTGCCAGCAGCCAAGTGCAGCTGTTGGGCACAGATACGCAGTATTTT.

The V gene is TRBV5-1, the J gene TRBJ2-7, with 8 nucleotides matching TRBD1. CDR1 is SGHRS, CDR2 YFSETQ, per germline. The CDR3 has 14 amino acids. The V gene end was trimmed by 0 bases and the J gene end by 4 bases; junction bases not matched to a gene: 3. DNA for the CDR3: TGCGCCAGCAGCTTGGACAGGGGGTTGTACGAGCAGTACTTC. This encodes CASSLDRGLYEQYF.

The genes are TRBV7-9 and TRBJ2-4; D not resolved. The CDR3 is 13 residues long. The V end was cut by 7 bases, the J end by 1 base, with 8 bases between. Germline lookup yields CDR1 SEHNR and CDR2 FQNEAQ (reference sequence). Here the CDR3 DNA reads TGTGCCAGCACCCCGGAGGCCAAAAACATTCAGTACTTC. It is translated as CASTPEAKNIQYF.

This chain links TRBV6-5 with TRBJ2-5; no firm D call. The CDR3 has 15 residues. Germline CDR1 is MNHEY and CDR2 is SVGAGI. Trimming removed 6 bases at V and 4 bases at J, with 18 bases between. CDR3: CASRQWPVRGETQYF. In DNA form, the CDR3 reads TGTGCCAGCAGACAGTGGCCGGTTCGAGGAGAGACCCAGTACTTC.

This chain links TRBV6-6 with TRBJ2-1; TRBD1 might be the D (6 bases). Germline V gives CDR1 MNHNY, CDR2 SVGAGI (reference sequence). This CDR3 comprises 15 residues. V gave up 5 bases and J gave up 3 bases, with 14 bases separating them. CDR3 sequence reads: CASSPQGLGYNEQFF. The DNA for the CDR3 is TGTGCCAGCAGTCCCCAGGGGTTGGGCTACAATGAGCAGTTCTTC.

The chain joins TRBV28 to TRBJ1-2, with D possibly matching TRBD1 (6 bases). CDR1 MDHEN and CDR2 SYDVKM come from the germline V gene. There are 13 residues in the CDR3. CDR3 nucleotide sequence: TGTGCTTCGGGGGGCCGGATTAACTATGGCTACACCTTC. Translation: CASGGRINYGYTF.

This chain joins TRBV20-1 and TRBJ1-2; 8 bases match TRBD1. With 6 bases clipped from V and 4 bases from J, the junction kept 7 bases outside the gene matches. Germline lookup yields CDR1 DFQATT and CDR2 SNEGSKA (reference sequence). The CDR3 has 13 amino acids. The CDR3 DNA is TGCAGTGCAGGACAGGGCCTCCGCTATGGCTACACCTTC. Protein product: CSAGQGLRYGYTF.

The genes are TRBV12-3 or TRBV12-4 and TRBJ1-5; possibly TRBD1 for D (6 bases). The ends were cut back, 2 bases at V and 3 bases at J, with 11 bases in the middle. CDR3 size: 15 residues. The CDR3 DNA reads as TGTGCCAGCAGTTTAACAGGGCCCTACAATCAGCCCCAGCATTTT. Protein product: CASSLTGPYNQPQHF.

Only one count was recorded for this clonotype. The rearrangement uses TRBV3-1 and TRBJ2-5, with D possibly being TRBD2 (7 bases). This CDR3 spans 16 amino acids. Germline assignment: CDR1 LGHDT and CDR2 YNNKEL (reference sequence). V was trimmed by 3 bases and J by 2 bases, leaving 16 bases between them. CDR3 nucleotide sequence: TGTGCCAGCAGCCAGGGGGGGGGACACAAACAAGAGACCCAGTACTTC. Translating it yields CASSQGGGHKQETQYF.

The rearrangement uses TRBV29-1 and TRBJ1-1; D is undetermined. V lost 3 bases and J lost 4, with 12 bases in between. The CDR3 covers 13 residues. Germline CDR1 is SQVTM and CDR2 is ANQGSEA. Here the CDR3 reads CSVEGRVATEAFF. The CDR3 nucleotides are TGCAGCGTTGAGGGAAGGGTGGCCACTGAAGCTTTCTTT.

To note about this clonotype: This CDR3 is missing its conserved last phenylalanine or tryptophan, likely due to a read error. The chain combines TRBV12-3 or TRBV12-4 with TRBJ1-1; TRBD1 matches 9 bases. The CDR3 loop spans 16 amino acids. Trimming cost V 6 bases and J 0 bases; bases outside gene matches: 8. The CDR3 loop reads CASSPKGDRVNTEAFS. CDR3 coding DNA: TGTGCCAGCAGCCCTAAAGGGGACAGGGTGAACACTGAAGCTTTCTCT.

The gene calls are TRBV27 and TRBJ1-6; the D is unclear. Trimming cost V 0 bases and J 10 bases, with 13 bases left between them. From germline, CDR1 is MNHEY and CDR2 SMNVEV (reference sequence). CDR3 length equals 15 residues. The CDR3: CASSLSTTYPSPLHF. The DNA of the CDR3 is TGTGCCAGCAGTTTATCGACGACCTATCCCTCACCCCTCCACTTT.

This chain uses TRBV6-5 with TRBJ1-2; D is undetermined. The length of the CDR3 is 13 residues. V shed 10 bases and J shed 0 bases, with 12 bases lying between them. Germline V gene sequence: CDR1 MNHEY, CDR2 SVGAGI. CDR3 in amino acids: CATYDGTNYGYTF. DNA for the CDR3: TGTGCCACCTACGACGGGACTAACTATGGCTACACCTTC.

The rearrangement joins TRBV21-1 to TRBJ2-3; the DNA was not used to check the table's D call, TRBD2. TRBV21-1 is recorded as a pseudogene. The CDR3 spans 14 residues. The chain's CDR3 is CASIEGPRTDTQYF. CDR3 bases: TGTGCCAGCATTGAGGGACCACGCACAGATACGCAGTATTTT.

The chain carries TRBV20-1 and TRBJ2-1; TRBD2 agrees at 12 bases. Germline values: CDR1 DFQATT, CDR2 SNEGSKA (reference sequence). V lost 0 bases to trimming and J lost 5 bases; unmatched junction nucleotides: 2. This CDR3 comprises 15 residues. CDR3 coding DNA: TGCAGTGCTAGAGATGGACTAGCGGGGAACAATGAGCAGTTCTTC. This translates into CSARDGLAGNNEQFF.

This sequence joins TRBV5-1 and TRBJ1-1; TRBD1 matches 8 bases. The V gene end was trimmed by 7 bases and the J gene end by 6 bases; junction bases not matched to a gene: 8. Per the germline V gene, CDR1 is SGHRS and CDR2 is YFSETQ. The CDR3 is 13 residues long. CDR3 in amino acids: CASLPQGAAEAFF. DNA of the CDR3: TGCGCCAGCCTTCCCCAGGGGGCGGCTGAAGCTTTCTTT.

This sequence joins TRBV19 and TRBJ1-2; 9 bases fit TRBD1. J was trimmed by 0 bases and V by 8 bases; bases with no gene match: 7. This CDR3 spans 15 amino acids. Per germline, CDR1 LNHDA and CDR2 SQIVND (reference sequence). The CDR3: CASWDRAVPNYGYTF. DNA of the CDR3: TGTGCCAGTTGGGACAGGGCCGTCCCTAACTATGGCTACACCTTC.

The CDR3 DNA reads as TGTGCCAGCTCCCCAGGGGTGGGCACTGAAGCTTTCTTT. Protein: CASSPGVGTEAFF. This chain joins TRBV18 and TRBJ1-1, with D tentatively TRBD1 (6 bases). CDR3 length equals 13 residues. CDR1 and CDR2 from the germline V gene are KGHSH and LQKENI. V gave up 6 bases and J gave up 4 bases, with 12 bases separating them.

The chain carries TRBV25-1 and TRBJ2-7; D is unclear. This CDR3 is built from 12 residues. Germline values: CDR1 MGHDK, CDR2 SYGVNS. V was clipped by 2 bases and J by 7 bases, with 9 bases between them. CDR3 nucleotide sequence: TGTGCCAGCAGTGAACCCCGTGGGGAGCAGTACTTC. Protein product: CASSEPRGEQYF.

In DNA form, the CDR3 reads TGTGCCAGCAGCCAAGATCCACTAGCTGGGAGTCATGAGCAGTTCTTC. This encodes CASSQDPLAGSHEQFF. The J gene is TRBJ2-1, the V gene TRBV3-1; TRBD2 is a possible D gene (6 bases). From germline, CDR1 is LGHDT and CDR2 YNNKEL (reference sequence). The CDR3 has 16 residues. Trimming took off 0 bases at V and 8 bases at J, with 17 bases between the two ends.

The table lists this clonotype with a count of one. The gene calls are TRBV20-1 and TRBJ2-2, with 12 bases fitting TRBD1. CDR1 is DFQATT and CDR2 is SNEGSKA in the germline V gene (reference sequence). The CDR3 is 15 amino acids. Trimming at V came to 2 bases and at J to 5 bases, leaving 3 bases not matched to a gene. CDR3 residues: CSARPGQGATGELFF. CDR3 in DNA: TGCAGTGCTAGACCGGGACAGGGGGCGACCGGGGAGCTGTTTTTT.

The J gene is TRBJ2-5, the V gene TRBV3-1, with 12 bases lining up with TRBD2. After removal of 1 base from V and 4 bases from J, the junction contained 7 bases not matched to a gene. Germline V gene lookup returns CDR1 LGHDT and CDR2 YNNKEL (reference sequence). CDR3 length: 17 amino acids. DNA of the CDR3: TGTGCCAGCAGCCAAGTCAAGACTAGCGGGGGAGGAGAGACCCAGTACTTC. Its protein product is CASSQVKTSGGGETQYF.

The DNA of the CDR3 is TGTGCCAGCAGTTCCCGGGTTCGATACGAGCAGTACTTC. Its translation: CASSSRVRYEQYF. This chain uses TRBV12-3 or TRBV12-4 with TRBJ2-7; D remains unclear. V was cut by 4 bases and J by 4 bases, with 11 bases left in between. The CDR3 totals 13 residues.

The V and J genes are TRBV6-6 and TRBJ2-7; the match to TRBD1 covers 8 bases. Germline V lookup: CDR1 MNHNY, CDR2 SVGAGI (reference sequence). The CDR3 is 14 residues long. V lost 7 bases to trimming and J lost 0 bases; unmatched junction nucleotides: 5. The CDR3 DNA sequence: TGTGCCAGCACCCGGACAGGGAGCTCCTACGAGCAGTACTTC. It encodes CASTRTGSSYEQYF.

The chain recombines TRBV29-1 with TRBJ2-1, with D unresolved. The germline V gene encodes CDR1 SQVTM and CDR2 ANQGSEA. V lost 7 bases and J lost 10, with 14 bases in between. This CDR3 comprises 11 residues. The chain's CDR3 is CSAPESAEQFF. CDR3 nucleotide sequence: TGCAGCGCTCCAGAGTCGGCGGAGCAGTTCTTC.

The rearrangement uses TRBV29-1 and TRBJ1-1; D is unresolved. This CDR3 spans 11 amino acids. The V gene lost 4 bases and the J gene lost 6 bases, with 9 bases spanning the gap. CDR1 is SQVTM and CDR2 is ANQGSEA in the germline V gene. The DNA of the CDR3 is TGCAGCGTTGGGGGTAACGCTGAAGCTTTCTTT. Translated, it gives CSVGGNAEAFF.

The rearrangement links TRBV3-1 to TRBJ2-3; D possibly corresponds to TRBD2 (6 bases). The CDR3 runs to 17 residues. The germline V and J ends were trimmed by 1 base and 0 bases, with 14 bases remaining between them. Per the germline V gene, CDR1 is LGHDT and CDR2 is YNNKEL (reference sequence). DNA of the CDR3: TGTGCCAGCAGCCAAGCCCCGGACTATTTAAGCACAGATACGCAGTATTTT. It translates to CASSQAPDYLSTDTQYF.

The genes are TRBV20-1 and TRBJ2-7; D unresolved. Per germline, CDR1 DFQATT and CDR2 SNEGSKA (reference sequence). The germline V and J ends were trimmed by 3 bases and 4 bases, with 7 bases remaining between them. The CDR3 contains 11 residues. Here the CDR3 DNA reads TGCAGTGCTAGTCTGGGATACGAGCAGTACTTC. Amino acid sequence: CSASLGYEQYF.